The following is a TCR beta chain sequence with its context. Its antigen is not identified. This entry is derived from a study of monozygotic twins with cystic fibrosis. TCRdb's table, derived via immunoSEQ multiplex PCR, lists solely in-frame clones and lacks some. This repertoire shows 15,000 to 20,000 clones, over 95% found once; its top ten account for approximately 0.67%. General study results and limits: V usage most resembled the co-twin in 13 of 16 pairs. Clonality was generally low (median about 0.0095), higher in the most severe patients.

The sequenced sample consisted of blood. The sequence came from a girl aged 2-10 years with cystic fibrosis.

Here the CDR3 reads CASSLRWDTEAFF. CDR3 nucleotide sequence: TGTGCCAGCAGCTTAAGGTGGGACACTGAAGCTTTCTTT. This chain joins TRBV5-8 and TRBJ1-1; D gene ambiguous. Trimming took off 2 bases at V and 3 bases at J, with 8 bases between the two ends. The CDR3 sequence is 13 residues long. Germline-derived CDR1 and CDR2 are SGHTS and YDEGEE.